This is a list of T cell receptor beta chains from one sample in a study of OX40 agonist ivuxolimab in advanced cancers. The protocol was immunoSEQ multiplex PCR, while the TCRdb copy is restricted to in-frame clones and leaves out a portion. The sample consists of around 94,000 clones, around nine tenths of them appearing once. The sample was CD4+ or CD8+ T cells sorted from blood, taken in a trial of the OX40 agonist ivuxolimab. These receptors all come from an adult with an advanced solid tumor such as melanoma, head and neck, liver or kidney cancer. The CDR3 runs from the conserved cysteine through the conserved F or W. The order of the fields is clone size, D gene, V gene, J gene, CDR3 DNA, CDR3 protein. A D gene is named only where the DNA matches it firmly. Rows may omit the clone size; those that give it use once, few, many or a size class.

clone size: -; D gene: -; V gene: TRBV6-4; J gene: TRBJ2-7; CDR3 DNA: TGTGCCAGCAGGAGACTAGTGGGGACGTACTACGAGCAGTACTTC; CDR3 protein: CASRRLVGTYYEQYF
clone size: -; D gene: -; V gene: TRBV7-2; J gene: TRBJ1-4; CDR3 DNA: TGTGCCAGCAGCACCAACTTACAGGGCCCTAATGAAAAACTGTTTTTT; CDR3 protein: CASSTNLQGPNEKLFF
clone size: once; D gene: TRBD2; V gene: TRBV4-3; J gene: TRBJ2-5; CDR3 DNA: TGCGCCAGCAGCCCATTAGCGGGAGCAGCTGAGCAGTACTTC; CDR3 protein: CASSPLAGAAEQYF
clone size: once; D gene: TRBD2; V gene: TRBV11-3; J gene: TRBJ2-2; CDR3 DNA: TGTGCCAGCAGCCCGAGACTAGCGGACATCACCGGGGAGCTGTTTTTT; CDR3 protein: CASSPRLADITGELFF
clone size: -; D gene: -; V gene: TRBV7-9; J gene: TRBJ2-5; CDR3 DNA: TGTGCCAGCAGCTTAAGTTTAGGGGGCCAAGAGACCCAGTACTTC; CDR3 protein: CASSLSLGGQETQYF
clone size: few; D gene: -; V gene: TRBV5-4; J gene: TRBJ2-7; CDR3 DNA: TGTGCCAGCAGCTCCTCCTACGAGCAGTACTTC; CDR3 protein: CASSSSYEQYF
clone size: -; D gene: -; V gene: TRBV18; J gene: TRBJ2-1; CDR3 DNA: TGTGCCAGCTCACCGGGTGAGGTCCACCCATACAATGAGCAGTTCTTC; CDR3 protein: CASSPGEVHPYNEQFF
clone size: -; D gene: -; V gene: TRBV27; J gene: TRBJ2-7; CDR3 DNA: TGTGCCATCGCGACAGCCCCCTTTTACGAGCAGTACTTC; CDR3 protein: CAIATAPFYEQYF
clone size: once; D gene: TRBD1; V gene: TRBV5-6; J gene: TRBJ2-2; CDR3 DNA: TGTGCCAGCAGCTTGGACAGGGGGGCCACCGGGGAGCTGTTTTTT; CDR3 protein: CASSLDRGATGELFF
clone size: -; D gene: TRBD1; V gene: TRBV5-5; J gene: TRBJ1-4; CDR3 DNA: TGTGCCAGCAGTACCCCGGGACAGGGAGGCGAAAAACTGTTTTTT; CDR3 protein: CASSTPGQGGEKLFF
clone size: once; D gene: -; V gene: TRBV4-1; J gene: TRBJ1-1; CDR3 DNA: TGCGCCAGCAGCCTCCGGACGGAAAACACTGAAGCTTTCTTT; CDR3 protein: CASSLRTENTEAFF
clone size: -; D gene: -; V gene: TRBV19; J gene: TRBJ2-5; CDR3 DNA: TGTGCCAGTAAAAGGACACTTCAAGAGACCCAGTACTTC; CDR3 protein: CASKRTLQETQYF
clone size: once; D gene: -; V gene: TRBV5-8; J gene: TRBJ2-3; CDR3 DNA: TGTGCCAGCAGCTTGGACGGTAGGCAGGGTCCAGATACGCAGTATTTT; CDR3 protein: CASSLDGRQGPDTQYF
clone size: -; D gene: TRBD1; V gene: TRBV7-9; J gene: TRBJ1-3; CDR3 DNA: TGTGCCAGCAGCCGTGGCCAGGGGGAAATTGGAAACACCATATATTTT; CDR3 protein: CASSRGQGEIGNTIYF
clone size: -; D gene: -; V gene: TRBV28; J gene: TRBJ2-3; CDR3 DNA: TGTGCCAGCAGTTTATCAGTTATAGGGAGCACAGATACGCAGTATTTT; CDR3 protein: CASSLSVIGSTDTQYF
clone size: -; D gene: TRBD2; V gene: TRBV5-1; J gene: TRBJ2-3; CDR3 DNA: TGCGCCAGCAGCTGGGGACTAGCGGGAGGCACAGATACGCAGTATTTT; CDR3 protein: CASSWGLAGGTDTQYF
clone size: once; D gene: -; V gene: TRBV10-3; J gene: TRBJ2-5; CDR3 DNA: TGTGCCATCAGTGAGTCGACCGGAGGGACCCAGTACTTC; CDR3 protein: CAISESTGGTQYF
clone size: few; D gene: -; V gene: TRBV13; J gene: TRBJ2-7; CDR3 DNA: TGTGCCAGCAGCTTAGGAGGCTTAGGCTACGAGCAGTACTTC; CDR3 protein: CASSLGGLGYEQYF
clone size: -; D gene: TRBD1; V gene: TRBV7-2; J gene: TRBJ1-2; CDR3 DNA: TGTGCCAGCAGCTTCACAGGGGGGGACTATGGCTACACCTTC; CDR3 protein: CASSFTGGDYGYTF
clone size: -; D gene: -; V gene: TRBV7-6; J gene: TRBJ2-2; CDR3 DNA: TGTGCCAGCAGCTCATGGGCGGGGCCCTTGAACACCGGGGAGCTGTTTTTT; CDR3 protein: CASSSWAGPLNTGELFF
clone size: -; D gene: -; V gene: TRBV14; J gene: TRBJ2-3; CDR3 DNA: TGTGCCAGCAGCCATCAGTTTTCCTTTGTCCCGGATACGCAGTATTTT; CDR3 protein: CASSHQFSFVPDTQYF
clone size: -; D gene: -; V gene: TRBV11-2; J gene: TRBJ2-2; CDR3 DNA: TGTGCCAGCAGCTTAGTTCGGACCGGGGAGCTGTTTTTT; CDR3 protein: CASSLVRTGELFF
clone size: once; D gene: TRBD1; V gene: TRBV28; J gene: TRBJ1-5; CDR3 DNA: TGTGCCAGCAGTTTTCTCGGGGGACAGGCTCAGCCCCAGCATTTT; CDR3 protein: CASSFLGGQAQPQHF
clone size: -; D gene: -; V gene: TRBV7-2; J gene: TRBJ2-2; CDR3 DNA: TGTGCCAGCAGCTTAGATCCCGGGGAGCTGTTTTTT; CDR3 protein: CASSLDPGELFF
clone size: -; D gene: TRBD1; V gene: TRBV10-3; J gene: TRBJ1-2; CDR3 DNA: TGTGCCATCAGCGGGACAGGCGAAGGGGGCTACACCTTC; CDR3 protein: CAISGTGEGGYTF
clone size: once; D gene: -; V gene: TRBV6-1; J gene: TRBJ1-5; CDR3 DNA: TGTGCCAGCAGTGTGTTTGGACTTCAGCCCCAGCATTTT; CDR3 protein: CASSVFGLQPQHF
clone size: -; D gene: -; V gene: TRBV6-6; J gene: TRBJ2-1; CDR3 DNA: TGTGCCAGCAGTTACCGCGACTGGTATTCCTACAATGAGCAGTTCTTC; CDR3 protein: CASSYRDWYSYNEQFF